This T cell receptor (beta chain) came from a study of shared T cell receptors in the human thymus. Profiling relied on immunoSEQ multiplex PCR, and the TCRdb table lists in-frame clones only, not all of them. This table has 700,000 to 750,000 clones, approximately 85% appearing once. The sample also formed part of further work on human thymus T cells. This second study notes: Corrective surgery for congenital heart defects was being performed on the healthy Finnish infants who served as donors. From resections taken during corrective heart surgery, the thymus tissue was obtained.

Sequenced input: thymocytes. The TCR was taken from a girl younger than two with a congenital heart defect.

CDR3 in amino acids: CASGFFLVQENTEAFF. The DNA of the CDR3 is TGTGCTAGTGGTTTTTTTTTAGTTCAGGAGAACACTGAAGCTTTCTTT. The rearrangement links TRBV12-5 to TRBJ1-1; D is unresolved. The CDR3 is 16 amino acids. From germline, CDR1 is LGHNT and CDR2 FRNRAP. Trimming removed 3 bases from V and 1 base from J, with 15 bases in between.